This entry lists 20 T cell receptor beta chains sequenced from one sample in a study of Graves' ophthalmopathy and Graves' hyperthyroidism. Amplification from RNA transcripts yielded the TCR beta CDR3 regions. HTBI-primed first-round RT-PCR preceded second-round multiplex PCR. One entry per CDR3 protein results from TCRdb running MiXCR on the multiplex PCR reads. Of about 740,000 distinct CDR3 sequences in the sample, roughly 40% are singletons; the top ten hold around 40%. Source material: peripheral blood. The source of these receptors is an adult man with Graves' ophthalmopathy.

In its sample, this clonotype was seen many times. V gene TRBV2 combines with J gene TRBJ2-7; 9 bases match TRBD2. J was trimmed by 6 bases and V by 7 bases; bases with no gene match: 7. The length of the CDR3 is 13 residues. Germline V CDR1 and CDR2: SNHLY, FYNNEI. CDR3 sequence (DNA): TGTGCCAGCATGCGGGAGGGGCCTACCGAGCAGTACTTC. Translating it yields CASMREGPTEQYF.

CDR3 sequence reads: CASSEGQGKTQYF. The CDR3 region has the DNA TGCGCCAGCAGTGAGGGACAGGGAAAGACCCAGTACTTC. The genes are TRBV10-1 and TRBJ2-5; TRBD1 matches at 8 bases. The CDR3 is 13 residues long. Trimming took 2 bases from V and 6 from J; bases not matched to a gene: 2. Germline CDR1 is WNHNN and CDR2 is SYGVQD (reference sequence).

This clonotype was counted a few times. The chain couples TRBV12-3 or TRBV12-4 to TRBJ2-6; D gene ambiguous. The CDR3 spans 18 residues. The ends were cut back, 4 bases at V and 0 bases at J, with 16 bases in the middle. This CDR3 reads CASSYNRLAYSGANVLTF. The CDR3, as DNA: TGTGCCAGCAGTTATAATCGGTTGGCCTACTCTGGGGCCAACGTCCTGACTTTC.

This rearrangement joins TRBV6-1 to TRBJ1-2; D gene uncertain. V was trimmed by 7 bases and J by 9 bases, leaving 18 bases between them. This CDR3 has 13 amino acids. Germline-derived CDR1 and CDR2 are MNHNS and SASEGT. In nucleotides, the CDR3 is TGTGCCAGCACGGGAACTCAAACTATGAGCTACACCTTC. This translates into CASTGTQTMSYTF.

This clonotype came up many times. The chain has TRBV7-2 and TRBJ1-2; perhaps TRBD1 as D (6 bases). Germline V gene sequence: CDR1 SGHTA, CDR2 FQGNSA. V was cut by 4 bases and J by 5 bases, with 20 bases left in between. The CDR3 sequence is 16 residues long. The CDR3 here is CASSSPTTGTRYGYTF. In DNA, the CDR3 is TGTGCCAGCAGCTCCCCCACAACAGGGACGCGGTATGGCTACACCTTC.

This clonotype was counted between two and nine times. V is TRBV7-9 and J is TRBJ1-1, with 8 positions matching TRBD1. The CDR3 sequence is 14 residues long. The trim removed 5 bases at V and 4 bases at J, leaving 6 bases unmatched. Germline V gene lookup returns CDR1 SEHNR and CDR2 FQNEAQ (reference sequence). The CDR3 DNA reads as TGTGCCAGCAGCCACCACACAGGGGGCACTGAAGCTTTCTTT. It yields the protein CASSHHTGGTEAFF.

A remark on this clonotype: Since a much larger clone is just one base distant, this may be a read error. The chain employs TRBV24-1 and TRBJ1-5; possibly TRBD1 for D (6 bases). The V end lost 4 bases, the J end lost 2 bases, and 17 bases lay between the germline ends. The germline gives CDR1 KGHDR, CDR2 SFDVKD. This CDR3 has 17 amino acids. The CDR3 sequence is CATSDEGLGACNQPQHF. The CDR3 nucleotides read TGTGCCACCAGTGACGAAGGGTTGGGGGCTTGCAATCAGCCCCAGCATTTT.

The genes are TRBV2 and TRBJ2-3; tentative D call: TRBD2 (5 bases). V lost 1 base to trimming and J lost 4 bases, with 6 bases between them. Germline CDR1 and CDR2: SNHLY and FYNNEI. There are 13 residues in the CDR3. CDR3 amino acids: CASSEGSADTQYF. The CDR3 nucleotides are TGTGCCAGCAGTGAAGGTAGCGCAGATACGCAGTATTTT.

With regard to this clonotype: Given a much more abundant clone one base away, this may be a read error. The chain carries TRBV10-3 and TRBJ2-7; TRBD2 matches at 12 bases. This CDR3 spans 15 amino acids. Per germline, CDR1 ENHRY and CDR2 SYGVKD. CDR3 loop: CAISEGLAGSYERYF. CDR3 sequence (DNA): TGTGCCATCAGTGAGGGACTAGCGGGATCCTACGAGCGGTACTTC.

This clonotype has more than one count but fewer than ten. The chain recombines TRBV5-8 with TRBJ1-2; no clear D gene. Germline CDR1 is SGHTS and CDR2 is YDEGEE. This CDR3 is built from 13 residues. The V and J ends lost 0 bases and 8 bases respectively, with 11 bases between them. The DNA for the CDR3 is TGTGCCAGCAGCTTGGATCAGTCCGGGGGCTACACCTTC. Translating gives CASSLDQSGGYTF.

This clonotype has at least ten counts. The genes are TRBV5-4 and TRBJ2-6, with TRBD2 as a possible D gene (5 bases). The CDR3 loop spans 15 amino acids. Between the trimmed V and J ends, which lost 7 bases and 0 bases, there was a span of 11 bases. Germline CDR1 reads SGHNT; CDR2 reads YYREEE (reference sequence). CDR3 nucleotides: TGTGCCAGCTCCCAGGCGGGCTCTGGGGCCAACGTCCTGACTTTC. It translates to CASSQAGSGANVLTF.

The sample holds a few counts of this clonotype. The chain has TRBV5-1 and TRBJ2-7; D is possibly TRBD1 (6 bases). Germline CDR1 is SGHRS and CDR2 is YFSETQ. V was clipped by 4 bases and J by 3 bases, with 20 bases between them. This CDR3 region has 16 residues. The CDR3 DNA reads TGCGCCAGCAGCCCCGGTTTAATGGGGGCCCACTACGAGCAGTACTTC. Translating it yields CASSPGLMGAHYEQYF.

This clonotype was picked up a small number of times. One junction end disagrees with the germline gene, perhaps due to a read error. The V gene is TRBV10-3, the J gene TRBJ2-7; TRBD1 or TRBD2 may be the D gene (5 bases each). The CDR3 covers 13 residues. CDR1 ENHRY and CDR2 SYGVKD come from the germline V gene. The CDR3 DNA reads TGTGCCAGCAGTGAATGGGACGTAGACGAGCAGTACTTC. Amino acid sequence: CASSEWDVDEQYF.

This clonotype was observed many times. This rearrangement joins TRBV7-2 to TRBJ1-2; 7 nucleotides agree with TRBD1. With 1 base clipped from V and 2 bases from J, the junction kept 4 bases outside the gene matches. The germline V gene has CDR1 SGHTA and CDR2 FQGNSA. There are 15 residues in the CDR3. In DNA, the CDR3 is TGTGCCAGCAGCTTAGATCCAGGGGGAAACTATGGCTACACCTTC. It translates to CASSLDPGGNYGYTF.

This clonotype was seen a single time. The chain combines TRBV25-1 with TRBJ1-6, with D uncertain. The CDR3 extends over 16 amino acids. Between the trimmed V and J ends, which lost 4 bases and 5 bases, there was a span of 15 bases. CDR1 is MGHDK, CDR2 SYGVNS, per germline. As DNA, the CDR3 is TGTGCCAGCAGTGCTAGAGATCAAGGGAATAATTCACCCCTCCACTTT. Protein sequence: CASSARDQGNNSPLHF. The full variable domain, in which reference TRBV25-1 and TRBJ1-6 provide the parts outside the CDR3, is EADIYQTPRYLVIGTGKKITLECSQTMGHDKMYWYQQDPGMELHLIHYSYGVNSTEKGDLSSESTVSRIRTEHFPLTLESARPSHTSQYLCASSARDQGNNSPLHFGNGTRLTVT.

V and J are TRBV29-1 and TRBJ1-2; no clear D. V lost 7 bases, J lost 2 bases, and 5 bases lay in between. Germline CDR1 is SQVTM and CDR2 is ANQGSEA. The CDR3 covers 10 residues. The CDR3 DNA reads as TGCAGCGCCCAAAACTATGGCTACACCTTC. It is translated as CSAQNYGYTF.

J is TRBJ2-5 and V is TRBV9, with no clear D. The CDR3 covers 13 residues. V lost 3 bases and J lost 3, with 9 bases in between. The germline V gene has CDR1 SGDLS and CDR2 YYNGEE. The chain's CDR3 is CASSGSREETQYF. The CDR3 coding sequence is TGTGCCAGCAGCGGCTCTAGGGAAGAGACCCAGTACTTC. The full variable domain, rest sourced from reference TRBV9 and TRBJ2-5, is DSGVTQTPKHLITATGQRVTLRCSPRSGDLSVYWYQQSLDQGLQFLIQYYNGEERAKGNILERFSAQQFPDLHSELNLSSLELGDSALYFCASSGSREETQYFGPGTRLLVL.

This clonotype was seen at least ten times. The chain joins TRBV7-2 to TRBJ1-2; D not resolved. V shed 4 bases and J shed 7 bases, with 7 bases lying between them. The CDR3 is made up of 11 amino acids. Looked up from germline, CDR1 is SGHTA and CDR2 is FQGNSA. CDR3 DNA: TGTGCCAGCAGCTACAGCTCTGGCTACACCTTC. It yields the protein CASSYSSGYTF.

This clonotype has only a few counts. Compared with germline, one end of the junction differs, possibly owing to a read error. The chain links TRBV14 to TRBJ1-2; unclear D gene. Germline CDR1 reads SGHDN; CDR2 reads FVKESK. This CDR3 comprises 13 residues. The CDR3 DNA follows: TGTGCCAGCAGCCAAGGTGATCCCGATGGCCACACCTTC. This gives the protein CASSQGDPDGHTF.

The V call is TRBV24-1, the J call TRBJ2-7; 7 positions agree with TRBD1. V dropped 11 bases and J dropped 3; count of bases not matched to a gene: 12. CDR1 is KGHDR and CDR2 is SFDVKD in the germline V gene. The CDR3 sequence is 14 residues long. CDR3 nucleotide sequence: TGTGCCAGCCAAGACAGGCAGGGGGACTACGAGCAGTACTTC. Protein: CASQDRQGDYEQYF.